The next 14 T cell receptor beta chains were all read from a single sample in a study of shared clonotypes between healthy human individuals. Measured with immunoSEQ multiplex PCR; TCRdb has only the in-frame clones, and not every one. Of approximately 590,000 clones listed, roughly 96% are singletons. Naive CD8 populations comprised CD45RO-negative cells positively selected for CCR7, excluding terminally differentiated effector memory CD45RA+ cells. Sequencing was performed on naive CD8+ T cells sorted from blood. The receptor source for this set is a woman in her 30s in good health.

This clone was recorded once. The CDR3 spells CASSYDPDSLNQPQHF. CDR3 in DNA: TGTGCCAGCAGTTATGACCCGGACAGCCTAAATCAGCCCCAGCATTTT. The V and J genes are TRBV28 and TRBJ1-5; D may be TRBD1 (6 bases). Trimming cost V 4 bases and J 4 bases, with 17 bases left between them. Germline CDR1 and CDR2: MDHEN and SYDVKM. The CDR3 sequence is 16 residues long.

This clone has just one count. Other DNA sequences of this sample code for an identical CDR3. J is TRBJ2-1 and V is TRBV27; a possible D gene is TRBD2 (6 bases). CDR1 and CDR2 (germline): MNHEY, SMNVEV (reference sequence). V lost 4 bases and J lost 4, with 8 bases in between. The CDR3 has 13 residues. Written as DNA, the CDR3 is TGTGCCAGCAGTTGGGCGGGGTACAATGAGCAGTTCTTC. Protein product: CASSWAGYNEQFF.

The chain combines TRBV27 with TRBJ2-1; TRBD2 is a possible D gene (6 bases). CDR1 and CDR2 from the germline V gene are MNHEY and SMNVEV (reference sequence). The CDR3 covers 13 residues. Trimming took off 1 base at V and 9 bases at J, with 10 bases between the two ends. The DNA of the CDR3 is TGTGCCAGCAGTTTATATGGAGGGGCTGAGCAGTTCTTC. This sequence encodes CASSLYGGAEQFF.

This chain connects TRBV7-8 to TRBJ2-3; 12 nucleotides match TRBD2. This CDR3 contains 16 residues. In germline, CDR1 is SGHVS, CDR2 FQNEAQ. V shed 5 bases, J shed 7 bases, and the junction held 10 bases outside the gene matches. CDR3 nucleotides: TGTGCCAGCAGCCCCCGACTAGCGGGAGCAATTAATACGCAGTATTTT. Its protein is CASSPRLAGAINTQYF.

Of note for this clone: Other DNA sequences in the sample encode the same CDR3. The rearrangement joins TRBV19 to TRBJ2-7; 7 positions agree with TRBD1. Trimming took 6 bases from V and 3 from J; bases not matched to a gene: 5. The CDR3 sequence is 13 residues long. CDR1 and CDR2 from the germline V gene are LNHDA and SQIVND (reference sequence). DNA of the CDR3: TGTGCCAGTAGCAGGGACAGTGGCTACGAGCAGTACTTC. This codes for CASSRDSGYEQYF.

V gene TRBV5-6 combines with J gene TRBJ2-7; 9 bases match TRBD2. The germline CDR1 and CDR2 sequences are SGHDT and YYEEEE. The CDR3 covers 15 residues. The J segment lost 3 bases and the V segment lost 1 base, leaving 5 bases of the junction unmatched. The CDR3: CASSLSGLALYEQYF. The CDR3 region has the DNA TGTGCCAGCAGCTTGTCAGGACTAGCGCTCTACGAGCAGTACTTC.

The CDR3 protein is CASSPSGTGAEDTQYF. The CDR3, as DNA: TGCGCCAGCAGCCCCTCAGGGACAGGGGCGGAGGATACGCAGTATTTT. V and J are TRBV4-1 and TRBJ2-3; 10 bases are a match to TRBD1. This CDR3 has 16 amino acids. Germline trimming cut 4 bases from V and 6 bases from J; bases unmatched to any gene: 10. Per germline, CDR1 MGHRA and CDR2 YSYEKL.

CDR3 coding DNA: TGCGCCAGCAGTCAGAGTTCGGGGGTGGAGAACGAGCAGTACTTC. Translation: CASSQSSGVENEQYF. The gene calls are TRBV10-2 and TRBJ2-7; maybe TRBD2 (6 bases). Germline V CDR1 and CDR2: WSHSY, SAAADI. This CDR3 is built from 15 residues. Trimming pared 5 bases from V and 5 bases from J, leaving 19 bases between.

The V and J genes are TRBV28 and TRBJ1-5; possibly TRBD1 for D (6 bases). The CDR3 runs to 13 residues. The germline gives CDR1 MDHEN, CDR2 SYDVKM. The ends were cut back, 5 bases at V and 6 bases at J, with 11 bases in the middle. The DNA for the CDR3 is TGTGCCAGCAGTATAGGGGGTGGTCAGCCCCAGCATTTT. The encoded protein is CASSIGGGQPQHF.

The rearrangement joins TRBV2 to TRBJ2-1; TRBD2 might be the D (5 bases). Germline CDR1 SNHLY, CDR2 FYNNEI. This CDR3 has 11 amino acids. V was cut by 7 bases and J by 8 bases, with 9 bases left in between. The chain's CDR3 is CASKRADEQFF. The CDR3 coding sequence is TGTGCCAGCAAGAGGGCGGATGAGCAGTTCTTC.

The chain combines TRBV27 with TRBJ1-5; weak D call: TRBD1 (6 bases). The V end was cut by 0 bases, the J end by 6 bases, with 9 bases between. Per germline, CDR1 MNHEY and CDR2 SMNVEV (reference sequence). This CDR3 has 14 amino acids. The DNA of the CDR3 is TGTGCCAGCAGTTTATCAAAGGGGGGTCAGCCCCAGCATTTT. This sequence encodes CASSLSKGGQPQHF.

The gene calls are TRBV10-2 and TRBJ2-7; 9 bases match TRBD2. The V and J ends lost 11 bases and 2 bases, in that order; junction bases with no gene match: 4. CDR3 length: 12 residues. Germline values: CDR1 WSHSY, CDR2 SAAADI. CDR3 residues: CAGGLAPYEQYF. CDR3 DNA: TGCGCCGGAGGACTAGCGCCCTACGAGCAGTACTTC.

For the CDR3, the DNA is TGTGCCAGCAGCCCTCTAGCGGGAGGGAAGTTTGATACGCAGTATTTT. Residues: CASSPLAGGKFDTQYF. This sequence joins TRBV11-2 and TRBJ2-3; the match to TRBD2 covers 12 bases. The CDR3 is 16 residues long. Germline V gene sequence: CDR1 SGHAT, CDR2 FQNNGV. Unmatched junction bases numbered 9, after V lost 5 bases and J lost 6 bases.

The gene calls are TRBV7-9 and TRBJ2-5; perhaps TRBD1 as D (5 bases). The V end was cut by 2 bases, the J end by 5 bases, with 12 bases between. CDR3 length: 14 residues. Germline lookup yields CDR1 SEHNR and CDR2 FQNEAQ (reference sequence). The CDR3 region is CASSLLGVNETQYF. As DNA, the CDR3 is TGTGCCAGCAGCTTATTAGGGGTTAACGAGACCCAGTACTTC.